This TCR beta chain originates from a study of cytomegalovirus exposure and HLA in healthy donors. General study points: What a later analysis showed was that several of the most significant clusters appeared linked to common viral pathogens. What a later analysis reportedly showed was that an Asian-associated ancestry cluster had fewer N-insertions than the roughly 670-donor mean. A later analysis revealed that TCR association rates differed between HLA loci, peaking at DRB1 and bottoming out at HLA-C. What was likely a sequencing artifact was a cluster of highly shared sequence variants.

In germline, CDR1 is LGHNT, CDR2 FRNRAP. The CDR3 runs to 14 residues. V shed 5 bases, J shed 7 bases, and the junction held 10 bases outside the gene matches. This clone was counted a single time. Its antigen is not known. Primers: 60 Vbeta forward and 13 Jbeta reverse. Using immunoSEQ multiplex PCR, the repertoire was profiled, and TCRdb retains in-frame clones only, with some absent. The table lists approximately 290,000 clones, under 90% of them singletons. The V gene is TRBV12-5, the J gene TRBJ2-7, with 8 positions matching TRBD1. The TCR was taken from a girl aged 2-10 years in good health and CMV-seronegative. The sequenced sample consisted of PBMCs. The CDR3 nucleotides read TGTGCTAGTGGTCAGGGACAGGTCATGCAAGAGCAGTACTTC. Residues: CASGQGQVMQEQYF.